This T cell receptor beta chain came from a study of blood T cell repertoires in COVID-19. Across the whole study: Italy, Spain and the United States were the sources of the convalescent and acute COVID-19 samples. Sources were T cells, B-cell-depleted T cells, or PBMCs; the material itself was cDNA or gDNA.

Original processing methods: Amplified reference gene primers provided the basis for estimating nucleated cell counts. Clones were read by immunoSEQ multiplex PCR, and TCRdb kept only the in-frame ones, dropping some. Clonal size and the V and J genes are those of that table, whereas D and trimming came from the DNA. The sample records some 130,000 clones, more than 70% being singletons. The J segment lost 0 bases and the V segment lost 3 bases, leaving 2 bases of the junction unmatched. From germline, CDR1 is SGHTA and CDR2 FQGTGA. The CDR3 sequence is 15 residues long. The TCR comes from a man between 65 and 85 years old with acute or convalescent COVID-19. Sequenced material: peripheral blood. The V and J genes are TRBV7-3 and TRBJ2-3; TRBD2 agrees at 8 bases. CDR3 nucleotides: TGTGCCAGCAGCTTCGGCGGGGGGAGCACAGATACGCAGTATTTT. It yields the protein CASSFGGGSTDTQYF.